This T cell receptor beta chain was identified in a study of CXCR3-negative and CXCR3-positive naive CD8 T cells. Findings and limits, study-wide: CXCR3-expressing naive cells carried TRB CDR3s more hydrophobic than those of CXCR3-negative naive cells. TRBV-TRBJ usage was similar across naive CXCR3 subsets but distinct in memory cells.

Germline values: CDR1 MDHEN, CDR2 SYDVKM. CDR3 size: 15 residues. Turning to this clonotype: Its antigen is currently unknown.

In preparing the TRB cDNA libraries, 5' RACE with UMI labels was used. TCRdb re-analyzed the 5' RACE reads; it lists each CDR3 protein once, without DNA. The repertoire shows about 85,000 distinct CDR3 sequences; the top ten hold roughly 0.8%. The chain combines TRBV28 with TRBJ1-4; as DNA is missing, the TRBD1 call by TCRdb cannot be tested. Sequenced sample: naive CXCR3+ CD8+ T cells from blood. Subset reported: CD45RO-CCR7+CD27+CD95- naive CD8+ T cells expressing CXCR3 (TNR3+). This TCR was sampled from a human donor in good health. Some clones in this sample may be carry-over from other donors' samples. CDR3 residues: CASSRTQGAGEKLFF. The complete variable domain, with remaining parts taken from reference TRBV28 and TRBJ1-4, reads DVKVTQSSRYLVKRTGEKVFLECVQDMDHENMFWYRQDPGLGLRLIYFSYDVKMKEKGDIPEGYSVSREKKERFSLILESASTNQTSMYLCASSRTQGAGEKLFFGSGTQLSVL.